The rows below give T cell receptor beta chains drawn from one sample of a study of early T cells in non-severe SARS-CoV-2 infection. TCRdb re-analysed the 5' RACE reads in MiXCR, keeping a single row per CDR3 protein. The data show some 60,000 distinct CDR3 sequences, around 10% seen once. The specimen sequenced was whole blood. The receptors were gathered from an adult who was a healthcare worker with PCR-confirmed SARS-CoV-2 infection or an uninfected control (not recorded which). Both conserved end residues are part of each CDR3. Each record gives: J gene, V gene, D gene, clone size, CDR3 protein, CDR3 DNA. A D gene is named only where the DNA matches it firmly. The size of a clone is reported for some rows only, either as once, few or many, or as a class for expanded clones.

J: TRBJ2-6; V: TRBV12-3/TRBV12-4; D: TRBD1; size: many; CDR3: CATAPTGTGVSGANVLTF; DNA: TGTGCCACCGCCCCCACCGGGACAGGGGTTTCTGGGGCCAACGTCCTGACTTTC
J: TRBJ2-1; V: TRBV5-1; D: -; size: -; CDR3: CASSLYGLLYNEQFF; DNA: TGCGCCAGCAGCTTGTATGGACTACTCTACAATGAGCAGTTCTTC
J: TRBJ1-1; V: TRBV6-5; D: -; size: -; CDR3: CASSYNNRAAFF; DNA: TGTGCCAGCAGTTACAATAACAGGGCAGCTTTCTTT
J: TRBJ2-1; V: TRBV6-2/TRBV6-3; D: -; size: many; CDR3: CASSYHAGSSYNEQFF; DNA: TGTGCCAGCAGTTACCACGCGGGGAGCTCCTACAATGAGCAGTTCTTC
J: TRBJ1-2; V: TRBV7-3; D: -; size: once; CDR3: CVSSLTGGTPYGYTF; DNA: TGTGTCAGCAGCTTAACGGGGGGAACCCCCTATGGCTACACCTTC
J: TRBJ2-4; V: TRBV7-2; D: -; size: few; CDR3: CASSSYRERNIQYF; DNA: TGTGCCAGCAGCTCCTACCGGGAGAGAAACATTCAGTACTTC
J: TRBJ2-2; V: TRBV7-2; D: -; size: few; CDR3: CASSRVVGATGELFF; DNA: TGTGCCAGCAGTAGGGTAGTGGGGGCCACCGGGGAGCTGTTTTTT
J: TRBJ2-2; V: TRBV7-2; D: TRBD2; size: many; CDR3: CASLELAGRELFF; DNA: TGTGCCAGCTTAGAACTAGCGGGTCGGGAGCTGTTTTTT
J: TRBJ2-7; V: TRBV6-1; D: TRBD2; size: few; CDR3: CASSVQAGELYEQYF; DNA: TGTGCCAGCAGTGTCCAAGCGGGAGAGCTATACGAGCAGTACTTC
J: TRBJ2-3; V: TRBV19; D: -; size: -; CDR3: CASSYSGKAQNTQYF; DNA: TGTGCCAGTAGTTACTCGGGGAAAGCACAGAATACGCAGTATTTT
J: TRBJ2-7; V: TRBV11-2; D: -; size: -; CDR3: CASSLAVGEYEQYF; DNA: TGTGCCAGCAGCTTAGCAGTCGGTGAATACGAGCAGTACTTC
J: TRBJ2-1; V: TRBV6-2/TRBV6-3; D: TRBD2; size: many; CDR3: CASNIAGTLGREQFF; DNA: TGTGCCAGCAATATAGCGGGGACCCTGGGGCGGGAGCAGTTCTTC